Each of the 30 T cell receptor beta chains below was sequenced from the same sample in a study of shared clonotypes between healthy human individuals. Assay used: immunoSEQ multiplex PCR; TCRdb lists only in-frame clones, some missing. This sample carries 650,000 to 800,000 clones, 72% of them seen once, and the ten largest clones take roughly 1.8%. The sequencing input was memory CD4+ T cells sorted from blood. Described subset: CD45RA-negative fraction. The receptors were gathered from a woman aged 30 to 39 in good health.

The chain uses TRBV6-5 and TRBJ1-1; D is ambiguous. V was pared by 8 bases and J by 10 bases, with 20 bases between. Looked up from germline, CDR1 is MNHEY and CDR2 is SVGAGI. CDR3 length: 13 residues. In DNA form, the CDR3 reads TGTGCCAGCGCCTCATCATTGGATACTCCAGCTTTCTTT. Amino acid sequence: CASASSLDTPAFF.

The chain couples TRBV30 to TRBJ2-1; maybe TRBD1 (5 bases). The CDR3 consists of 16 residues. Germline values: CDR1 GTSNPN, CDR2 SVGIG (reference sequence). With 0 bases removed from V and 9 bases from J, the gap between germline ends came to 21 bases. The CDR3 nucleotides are TGTGCCTGGAGTGTAAAGTTAGGAATGGGGCTGGGTGAGCAGTTCTTC. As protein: CAWSVKLGMGLGEQFF.

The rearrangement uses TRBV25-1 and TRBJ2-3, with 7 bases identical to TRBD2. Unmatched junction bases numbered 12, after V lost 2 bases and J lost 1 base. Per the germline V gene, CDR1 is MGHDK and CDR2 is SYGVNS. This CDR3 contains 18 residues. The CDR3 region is CASSETAPNTSGTDTQYF. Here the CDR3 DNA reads TGTGCCAGCAGTGAAACAGCTCCTAACACTAGCGGCACAGATACGCAGTATTTT.

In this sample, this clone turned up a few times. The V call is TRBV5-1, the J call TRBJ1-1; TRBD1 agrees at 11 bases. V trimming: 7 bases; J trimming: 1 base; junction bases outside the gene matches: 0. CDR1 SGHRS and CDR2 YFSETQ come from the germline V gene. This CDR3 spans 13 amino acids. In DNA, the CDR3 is TGCGCCAGCGGGACAGGGGGGAACACTGAAGCTTTCTTT. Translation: CASGTGGNTEAFF.

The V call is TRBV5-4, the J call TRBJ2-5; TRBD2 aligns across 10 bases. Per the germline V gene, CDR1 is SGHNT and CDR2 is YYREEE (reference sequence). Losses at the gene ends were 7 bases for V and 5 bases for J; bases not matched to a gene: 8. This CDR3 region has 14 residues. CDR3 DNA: TGTGCCAGCTGGTTAGCGGGAGGAGGGGAGACCCAGTACTTC. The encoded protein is CASWLAGGGETQYF.

CDR3 in amino acids: CASSLGGGLSNQPQHF. For the CDR3, the DNA is TGTGCCAGCAGCTTAGGGGGGGGTCTGAGCAATCAGCCCCAGCATTTT. The V call is TRBV7-9, the J call TRBJ1-5; weak D call: TRBD1 (5 bases). CDR1 is SEHNR and CDR2 is FQNEAQ in the germline V gene (reference sequence). Trimming cost V 1 base and J 1 base, with 11 bases left between them. CDR3 length: 16 amino acids. Supplemented by reference TRBV7-9 and TRBJ1-5, the full variable domain reads DTGVSQNPRHKITKRGQNVTFRCDPISEHNRLYWYRQTLGQGPEFLTYFQNEAQLEKSRLLSDRFSAERPKGSFSTLEIQRTEQGDSAMYLCASSLGGGLSNQPQHFGDGTRLSIL.

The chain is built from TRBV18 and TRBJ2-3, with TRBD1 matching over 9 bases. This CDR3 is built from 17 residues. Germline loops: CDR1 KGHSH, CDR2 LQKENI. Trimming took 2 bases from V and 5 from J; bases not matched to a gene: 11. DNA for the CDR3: TGTGCCAGCTCACCAGGACAGGGGAGAGAGGTCAGAGATACGCAGTATTTT. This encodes CASSPGQGREVRDTQYF.

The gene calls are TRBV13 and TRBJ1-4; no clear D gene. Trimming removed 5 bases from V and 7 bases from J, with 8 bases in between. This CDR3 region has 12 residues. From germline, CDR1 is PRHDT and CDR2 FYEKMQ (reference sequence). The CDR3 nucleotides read TGTGCCAGCAGCCTTGGAGGTGAAAAACTGTTTTTT. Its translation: CASSLGGEKLFF.

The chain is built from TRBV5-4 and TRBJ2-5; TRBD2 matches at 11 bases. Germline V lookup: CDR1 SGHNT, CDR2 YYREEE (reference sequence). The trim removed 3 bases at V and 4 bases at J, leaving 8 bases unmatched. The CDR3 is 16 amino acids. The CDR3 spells CASSSGSGRERETQYF. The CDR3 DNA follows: TGTGCCAGCAGCTCTGGTAGCGGGAGGGAGAGAGAGACCCAGTACTTC.

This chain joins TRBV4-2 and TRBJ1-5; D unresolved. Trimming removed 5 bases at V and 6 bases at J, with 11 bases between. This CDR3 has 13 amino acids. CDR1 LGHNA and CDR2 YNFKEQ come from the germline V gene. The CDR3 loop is CASSLDWGQPQHF. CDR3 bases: TGTGCCAGCAGCTTGGATTGGGGTCAGCCCCAGCATTTT.

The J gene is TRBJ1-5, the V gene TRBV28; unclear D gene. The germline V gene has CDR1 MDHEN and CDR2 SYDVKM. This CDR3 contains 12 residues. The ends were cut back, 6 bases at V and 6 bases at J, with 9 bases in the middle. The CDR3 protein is CASSSGIQPQHF. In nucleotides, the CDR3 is TGTGCCAGCAGCTCTGGAATTCAGCCCCAGCATTTT. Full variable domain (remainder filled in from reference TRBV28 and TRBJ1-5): DVKVTQSSRYLVKRTGEKVFLECVQDMDHENMFWYRQDPGLGLRLIYFSYDVKMKEKGDIPEGYSVSREKKERFSLILESASTNQTSMYLCASSSGIQPQHFGDGTRLSIL.

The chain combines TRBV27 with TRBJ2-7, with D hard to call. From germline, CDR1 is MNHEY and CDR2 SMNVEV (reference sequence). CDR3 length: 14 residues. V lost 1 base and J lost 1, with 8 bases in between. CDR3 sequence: CASSLYPVSYEQYF. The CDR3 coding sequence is TGTGCCAGCAGTTTATACCCAGTGTCCTACGAGCAGTACTTC.

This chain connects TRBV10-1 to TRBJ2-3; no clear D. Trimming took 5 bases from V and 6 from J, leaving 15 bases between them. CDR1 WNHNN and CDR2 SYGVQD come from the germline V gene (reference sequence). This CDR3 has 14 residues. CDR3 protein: CASSLSGPQDTQYF. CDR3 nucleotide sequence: TGCGCCAGCAGTCTGTCCGGGCCCCAGGATACGCAGTATTTT.

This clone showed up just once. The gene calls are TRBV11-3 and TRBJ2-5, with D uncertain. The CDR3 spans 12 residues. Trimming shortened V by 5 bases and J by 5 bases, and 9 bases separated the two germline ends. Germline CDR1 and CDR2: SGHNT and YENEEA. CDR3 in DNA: TGTGCCAGCAGCCAGGTGGGGGAGACCCAGTACTTC. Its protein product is CASSQVGETQYF.

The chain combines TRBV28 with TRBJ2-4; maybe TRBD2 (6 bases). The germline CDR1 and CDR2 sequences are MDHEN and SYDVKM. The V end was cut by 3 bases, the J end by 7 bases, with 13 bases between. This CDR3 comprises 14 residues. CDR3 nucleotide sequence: TGTGCCAGCAGTTTCTCGGGGGAGTGGAACATTCAGTACTTC. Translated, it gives CASSFSGEWNIQYF.

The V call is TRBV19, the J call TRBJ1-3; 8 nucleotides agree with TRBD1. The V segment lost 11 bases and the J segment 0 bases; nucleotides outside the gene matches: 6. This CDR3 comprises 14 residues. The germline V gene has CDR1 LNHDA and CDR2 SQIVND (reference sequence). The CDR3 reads CASRDRTSGNTIYF. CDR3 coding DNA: TGTGCCTCAAGGGACAGGACCTCTGGAAACACCATATATTTT.

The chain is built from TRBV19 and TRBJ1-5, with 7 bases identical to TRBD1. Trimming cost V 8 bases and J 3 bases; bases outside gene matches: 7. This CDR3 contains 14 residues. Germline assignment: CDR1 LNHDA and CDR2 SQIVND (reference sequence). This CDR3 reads CASAMDRINQPQHF. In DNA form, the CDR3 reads TGTGCCAGTGCTATGGACAGGATCAATCAGCCCCAGCATTTT.

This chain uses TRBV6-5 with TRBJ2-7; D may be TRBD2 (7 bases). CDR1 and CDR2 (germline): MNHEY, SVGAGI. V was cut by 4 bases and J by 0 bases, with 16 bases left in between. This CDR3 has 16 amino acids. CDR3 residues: CASSSGLGGGSYEQYF. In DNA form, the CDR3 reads TGTGCCAGCAGTTCCGGATTGGGAGGGGGCTCCTACGAGCAGTACTTC.

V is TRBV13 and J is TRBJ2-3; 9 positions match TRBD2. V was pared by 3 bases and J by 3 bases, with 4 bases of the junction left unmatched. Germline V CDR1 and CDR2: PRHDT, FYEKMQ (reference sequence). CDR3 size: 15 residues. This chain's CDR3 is CASSFSGGKTDTQYF. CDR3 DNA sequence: TGTGCCAGCAGCTTTAGCGGGGGAAAAACAGATACGCAGTATTTT.

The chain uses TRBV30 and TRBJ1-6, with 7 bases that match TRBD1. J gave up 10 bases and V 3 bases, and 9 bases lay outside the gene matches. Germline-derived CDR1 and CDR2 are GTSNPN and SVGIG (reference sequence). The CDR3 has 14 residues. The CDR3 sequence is CAWSKGQTESPLHF. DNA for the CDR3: TGTGCCTGGAGCAAGGGACAGACAGAATCACCCCTCCACTTT.

The CDR3, as DNA: TGTGCCAGCAGCGTGGACAGATCCTCCTCCTACGAGCAGTACTTC. Its translation: CASSVDRSSSYEQYF. This chain links TRBV2 with TRBJ2-7, with D maybe TRBD1 (6 bases). Trimming took off 6 bases at V and 0 bases at J, with 15 bases between the two ends. This CDR3 spans 15 amino acids. Germline CDR1 reads SNHLY; CDR2 reads FYNNEI.

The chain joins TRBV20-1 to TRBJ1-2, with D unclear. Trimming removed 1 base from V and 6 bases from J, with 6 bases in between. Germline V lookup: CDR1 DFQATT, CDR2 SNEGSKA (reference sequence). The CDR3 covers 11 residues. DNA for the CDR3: TGCAGTGCTAGAGTTGGTGATGGCTACACCTTC. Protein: CSARVGDGYTF.

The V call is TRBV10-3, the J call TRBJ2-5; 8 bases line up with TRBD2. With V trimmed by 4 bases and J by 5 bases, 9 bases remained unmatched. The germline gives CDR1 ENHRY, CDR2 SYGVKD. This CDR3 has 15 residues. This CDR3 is CAISAEAGVSETQYF. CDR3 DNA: TGTGCCATCAGTGCGGAAGCGGGAGTGAGTGAGACCCAGTACTTC.

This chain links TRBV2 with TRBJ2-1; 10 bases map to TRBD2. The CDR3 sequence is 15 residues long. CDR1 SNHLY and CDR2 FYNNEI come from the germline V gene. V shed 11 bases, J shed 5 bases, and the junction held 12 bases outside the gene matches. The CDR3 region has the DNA TGTGCCTCCCAACGGCGAGCGGGAGGGGACAATGAGCAGTTCTTC. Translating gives CASQRRAGGDNEQFF. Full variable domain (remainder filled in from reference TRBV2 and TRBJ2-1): EPEVTQTPSHQVTQMGQEVILRCVPISNHLYFYWYRQILGQKVEFLVSFYNNEISEKSEIFDDQFSVERPDGSNFTLKIRSTKLEDSAMYFCASQRRAGGDNEQFFGPGTRLTVL.

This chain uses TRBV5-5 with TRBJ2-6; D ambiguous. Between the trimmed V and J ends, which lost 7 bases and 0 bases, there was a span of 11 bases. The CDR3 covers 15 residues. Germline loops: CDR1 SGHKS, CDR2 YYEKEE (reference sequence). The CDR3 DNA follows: TGTGCCAGCGCGACCTTGGGCTCTGGGGCCAACGTCCTGACTTTC. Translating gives CASATLGSGANVLTF.

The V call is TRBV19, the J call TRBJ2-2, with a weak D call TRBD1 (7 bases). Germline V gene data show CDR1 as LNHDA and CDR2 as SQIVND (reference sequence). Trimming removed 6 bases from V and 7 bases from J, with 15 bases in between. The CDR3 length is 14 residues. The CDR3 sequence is CASRQGEDYGELFF. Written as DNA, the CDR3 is TGTGCCAGTAGGCAGGGGGAGGATTACGGGGAGCTGTTTTTT.

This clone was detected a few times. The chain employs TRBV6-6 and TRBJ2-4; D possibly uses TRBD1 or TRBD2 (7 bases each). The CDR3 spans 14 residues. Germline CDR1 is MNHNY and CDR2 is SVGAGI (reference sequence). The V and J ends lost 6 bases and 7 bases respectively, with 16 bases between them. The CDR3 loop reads CASSPTGEGNIQYF. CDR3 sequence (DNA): TGTGCCAGCAGCCCAACAGGGGAGGGGAACATTCAGTACTTC.

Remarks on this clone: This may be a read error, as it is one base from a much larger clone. This CDR3 reads CASRTYNEQFF. The DNA for the CDR3 is TGTGCCAGCCGGACCTACAATGAGCAGTTCTTC. The chain employs TRBV28 and TRBJ2-1; no definite D call. Germline V gene sequence: CDR1 MDHEN, CDR2 SYDVKM. Trimming left V 8 bases short and J 2 bases short, with 4 bases between. The CDR3 sequence is 11 residues long.

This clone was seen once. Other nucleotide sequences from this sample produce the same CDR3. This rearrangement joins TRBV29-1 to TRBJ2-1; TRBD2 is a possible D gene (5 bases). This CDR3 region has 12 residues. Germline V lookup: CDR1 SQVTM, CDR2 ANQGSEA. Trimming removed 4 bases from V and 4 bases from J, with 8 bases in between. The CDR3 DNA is TGCAGCGTTGGGTCGGGGTACAATGAGCAGTTCTTC. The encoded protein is CSVGSGYNEQFF.

The CDR3 protein is CASSESDRGRMGTQYF. CDR3 nucleotide sequence: TGCGCCAGCAGTGAGTCTGACAGGGGAAGAATGGGGACCCAGTACTTC. This chain uses TRBV10-2 with TRBJ2-5; 8 nucleotides match TRBD1. The CDR3 has 16 residues. Per the germline V gene, CDR1 is WSHSY and CDR2 is SAAADI. V lost 0 bases, J lost 7 bases, and 10 bases stayed unmatched.